This entry features one TCR beta chain sequence. The sample comes from a study of T cell changes during pregnancy in multiple sclerosis. TCRdb's table, derived via immunoSEQ multiplex PCR, lists solely in-frame clones and lacks some. Of around 100,000 clones in the sample, about 90% were seen once. Material: peripheral blood, obtained after pregnancy. The TCR originated in a female donor with multiple sclerosis, enrolled in a pregnancy study.

This chain's CDR3 is CATSRDRVYEQFF. The CDR3 coding sequence is TGTGCCACCAGCAGGGACAGGGTTTATGAGCAGTTCTTC. The rearrangement joins TRBV15 to TRBJ2-1; 8 nucleotides align to TRBD1. V was clipped by 3 bases and J by 8 bases; unmatched bases: 3. CDR1 is LNHNV, CDR2 YYDKDF, per germline (reference sequence). The CDR3 loop spans 13 amino acids.